This TCR beta chain was recorded in a study of Graves' ophthalmopathy and Graves' hyperthyroidism. Study details: Where ophthalmopathy was absent within 18 months of follow-up, hyperthyroidism was stable.

Beta-chain TCR CDR3 regions were amplified from RNA transcripts. HTBI-primed first-round RT-PCR preceded second-round multiplex PCR. Via MiXCR, TCRdb re-called the multiplex PCR reads, giving one row per CDR3 protein. The table has around 1,200,000 distinct CDR3 sequences, 35% to 40% seen once; the top ten hold approximately 10%. Germline assignment: CDR1 SGHDN and CDR2 FVKESK. This CDR3 region has 13 residues. V dropped 7 bases and J dropped 1 base, with 11 bases sitting between them. Study-wide points: Blood contained most expanded thyroid clonotypes exceeding 0.001 frequency.

This clonotype has a count of ten or more. Its antigen is unidentified. This TCR was recovered from an adult man with Graves' hyperthyroidism. The V call is TRBV14, the J call TRBJ2-7; weak D call: TRBD1 (6 bases). Sequencing used peripheral blood or thyroid tissue (not recorded which). Here the CDR3 DNA reads TGTGCCAGCAACAACAGGGAGTCCTACGAGCAGTACTTC. Translated, it gives CASNNRESYEQYF.